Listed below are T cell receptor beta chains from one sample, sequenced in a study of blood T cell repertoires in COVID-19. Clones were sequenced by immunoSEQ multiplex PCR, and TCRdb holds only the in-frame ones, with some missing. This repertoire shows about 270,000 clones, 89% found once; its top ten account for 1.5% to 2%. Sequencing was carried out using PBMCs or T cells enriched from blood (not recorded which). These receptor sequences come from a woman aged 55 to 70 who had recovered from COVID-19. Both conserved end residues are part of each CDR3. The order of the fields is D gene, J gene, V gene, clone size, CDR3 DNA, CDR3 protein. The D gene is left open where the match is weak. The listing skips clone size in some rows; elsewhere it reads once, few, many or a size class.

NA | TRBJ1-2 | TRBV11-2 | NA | TGTGCCAGCAGCTTAGATCTCGCAAACAGGGACGGTGATGGCTACACCTTC | CASSLDLANRDGDGYTF
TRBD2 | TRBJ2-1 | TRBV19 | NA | TGTGCCAGTAGTCCGGGGGGGTATACTGAGCAGTTCTTC | CASSPGGYTEQFF
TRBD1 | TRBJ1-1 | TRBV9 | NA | TGTGCCAGCAGCGGGGGACAGGGTCGTATTATGAACACTGAAGCTTTCTTT | CASSGGQGRIMNTEAFF
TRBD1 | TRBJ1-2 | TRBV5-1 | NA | TGCGCCAGCAGTTGGCCCGGGACAGCCTATGGCTACACCTTC | CASSWPGTAYGYTF
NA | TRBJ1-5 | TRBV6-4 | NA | TGTGCCAGCAGTGATGGGCTGAATGGGCCAGATTTGTGGGCCAATCAGCCCCAGCATTTT | CASSDGLNGPDLWANQPQHF
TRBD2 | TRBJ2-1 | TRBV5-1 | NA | TGCGCCAGCAGAGATCGACTAGCGGGGGGCAACAATGAGCAGTTCTTC | CASRDRLAGGNNEQFF
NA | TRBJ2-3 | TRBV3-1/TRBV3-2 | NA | TGTGCCAGCAGCGAAGATCCCCTCCGGGATACGCAGTATTTT | CASSEDPLRDTQYF
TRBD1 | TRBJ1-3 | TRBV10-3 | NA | TGTGCCATCGGACAGGGCTCTGGAAACACCATATATTTT | CAIGQGSGNTIYF
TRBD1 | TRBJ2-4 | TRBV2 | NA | TGTGCCAGCAGAAATAGACAGGGGAAAAACATTCAGTACTTC | CASRNRQGKNIQYF
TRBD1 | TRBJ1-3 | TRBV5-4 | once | TGTGCCAGCAGCCGGACACGACAGGGGACGGGAAACACCATATATTTT | CASSRTRQGTGNTIYF
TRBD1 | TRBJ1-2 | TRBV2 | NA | TGTGCCAGCAGTCCCGGGACAGGGCGGGCTAACTATGGCTACACCTTC | CASSPGTGRANYGYTF
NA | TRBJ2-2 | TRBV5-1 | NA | TGCGCCAGCAGGGCTAACACCGGGGAGCTGTTTTTT | CASRANTGELFF
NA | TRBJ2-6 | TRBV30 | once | TGTGCCTGGAGTTCAGGGCTTACTGGGGCCAACGTCCTGACTTTC | CAWSSGLTGANVLTF
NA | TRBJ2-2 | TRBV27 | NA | TGTGCCAGCAGTCTCATAGCCACGAACACCGGGGAGCTGTTTTTT | CASSLIATNTGELFF
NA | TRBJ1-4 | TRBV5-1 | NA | TGCGCCAGCAGCACGGGGGGAACTAATGAAAAACTGTTTTTT | CASSTGGTNEKLFF
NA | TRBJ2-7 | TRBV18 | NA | TGTGCCAGCTCCAGGGAACAAGGCTCCTACGAGCAGTACTTC | CASSREQGSYEQYF
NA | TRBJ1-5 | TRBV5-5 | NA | TGTGCCAGCAGCTTCCAGGGTGGCGATCAGCCCCAGCATTTT | CASSFQGGDQPQHF
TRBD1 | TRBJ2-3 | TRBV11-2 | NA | TGTGCCAGCAGCTTAGGACAGGGGGGCACAGATACGCAGTATTTT | CASSLGQGGTDTQYF
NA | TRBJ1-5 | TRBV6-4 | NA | TGTGCCAGCAGTGACTGGCCCGGGGGGCCCCAGCATTTT | CASSDWPGGPQHF
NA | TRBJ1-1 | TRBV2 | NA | TGTGCCAAACTAAGGACTGAAGCTTTCTTT | CAKLRTEAFF
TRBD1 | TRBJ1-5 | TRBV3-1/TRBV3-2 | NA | TGTGCCAGCAGCTCACAGGGGCCGGGGCAGCCCCAGCATTTT | CASSSQGPGQPQHF
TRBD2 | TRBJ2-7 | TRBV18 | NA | TGTGCCAGCTCAGCCTTTGAGACTAGCGTCCACGAGCAGTACTTC | CASSAFETSVHEQYF
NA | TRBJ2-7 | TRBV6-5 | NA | TGTGCCAGCAGCCAGCAGGGAAATGTGGCCGAGCAGTACTTC | CASSQQGNVAEQYF
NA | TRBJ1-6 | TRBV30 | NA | TGTGCCTGGACCTTACAGGTTAATTCACCCCTCCACTTT | CAWTLQVNSPLHF
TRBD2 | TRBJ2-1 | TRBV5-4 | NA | TGTGCCAGCAGCGCGGGACTAGCGGGATGGAATGAGCAGTTCTTC | CASSAGLAGWNEQFF
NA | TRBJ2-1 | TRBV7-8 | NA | TGTGCCAGCAGCTTTGGAGGGTCCGGCTCCTACAATGAGCAGTTCTTC | CASSFGGSGSYNEQFF
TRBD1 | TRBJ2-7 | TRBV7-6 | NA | TGTGCCAGCAGCCAGACAGGGAAGGGCTACGAGCAGTACTTC | CASSQTGKGYEQYF
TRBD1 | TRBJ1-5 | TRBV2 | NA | TGTGCCAGCAGTGAAGCGGGGGACAGCCACAATCAGCCCCAGCATTTT | CASSEAGDSHNQPQHF
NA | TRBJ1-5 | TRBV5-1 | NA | TGCGCCAGCGCACGGGGTCCCGATCAGCCCCAGCATTTT | CASARGPDQPQHF
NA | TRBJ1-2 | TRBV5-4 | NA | TGTGCCAGCAGCTTGGAACGGAACTATGGCTACACCTTC | CASSLERNYGYTF
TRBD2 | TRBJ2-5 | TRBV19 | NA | TGTGCCAGTAGTTTTCGGACTAGCGGGGGGGGAGGGCCCCAAGAGACCCAGTACTTC | CASSFRTSGGGGPQETQYF
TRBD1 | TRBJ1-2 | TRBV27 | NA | TGTGCCAGCAGTCCAGCGACAGGGGGTGATGGCTACACCTTC | CASSPATGGDGYTF
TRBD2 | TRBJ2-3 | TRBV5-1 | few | TGCGCCAGCAGCCTCGCCGGGGGGGCCCCCACCACAGATACGCAGTATTTT | CASSLAGGAPTTDTQYF
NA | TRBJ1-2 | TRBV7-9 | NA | TGTGCCAGCAGCCCACGACAGGGCTACACCTTC | CASSPRQGYTF
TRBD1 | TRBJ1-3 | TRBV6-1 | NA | TGTGCCAGCAGTGAGTTCGCCGGGGACAGGGGGCGAAACACCATATATTTT | CASSEFAGDRGRNTIYF
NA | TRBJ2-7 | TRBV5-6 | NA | TGTGCCAGCAGCTTGGGAGGGCCAACTCCCGGAGTTCTCGAGCAGTACTTC | CASSLGGPTPGVLEQYF
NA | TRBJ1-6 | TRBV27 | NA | TGTGCCAGCAGTTGGTTGTCGGGTAATTCACCCCTCCACTTT | CASSWLSGNSPLHF
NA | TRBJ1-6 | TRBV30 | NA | TGTGCCTGGAGTGTCGGCGGGACACCCCTCCACTTT | CAWSVGGTPLHF
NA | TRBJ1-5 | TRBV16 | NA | TGTGCCAGCAGCCAGGGCAGGGGCTATCAGCCCCAGCATTTT | CASSQGRGYQPQHF
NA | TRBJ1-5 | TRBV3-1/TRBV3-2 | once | TGTGCCAGCAGCCAAGCGGCGGGGGAGCCCCAGCATTTT | CASSQAAGEPQHF
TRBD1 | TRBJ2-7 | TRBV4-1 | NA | TGCGCCAGCAGCCGCATTGGGACAGGAGTTTTCTACGAGCAGTACTTC | CASSRIGTGVFYEQYF
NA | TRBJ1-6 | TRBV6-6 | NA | TGTGCCAGCAGTCCAAACAGGGCTGGGGGTTATAATTCACCCCTCCACTTT | CASSPNRAGGYNSPLHF
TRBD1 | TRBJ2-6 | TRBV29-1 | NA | TGCAGCGTTGGGTTTAGGGACAGTTGGACTGGGGCCAACGTCCTGACTTTC | CSVGFRDSWTGANVLTF
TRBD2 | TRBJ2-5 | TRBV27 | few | TGTGCCAGCAGTTTGCGGGGGGGAACAGAGACCCAGTACTTC | CASSLRGGTETQYF
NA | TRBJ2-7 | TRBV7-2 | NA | TGTGCCAGCAGCCCACACCTAGCAAAATACGAGCAGTACTTC | CASSPHLAKYEQYF
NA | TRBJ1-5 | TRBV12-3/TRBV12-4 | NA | TGTGCCAGCAGTTGGACATCAAATCAGCCCCAGCATTTT | CASSWTSNQPQHF
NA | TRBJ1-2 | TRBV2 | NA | TGTGCCAGCAGTGACCTACGGACATCAAACTATGGCTACACCTTC | CASSDLRTSNYGYTF